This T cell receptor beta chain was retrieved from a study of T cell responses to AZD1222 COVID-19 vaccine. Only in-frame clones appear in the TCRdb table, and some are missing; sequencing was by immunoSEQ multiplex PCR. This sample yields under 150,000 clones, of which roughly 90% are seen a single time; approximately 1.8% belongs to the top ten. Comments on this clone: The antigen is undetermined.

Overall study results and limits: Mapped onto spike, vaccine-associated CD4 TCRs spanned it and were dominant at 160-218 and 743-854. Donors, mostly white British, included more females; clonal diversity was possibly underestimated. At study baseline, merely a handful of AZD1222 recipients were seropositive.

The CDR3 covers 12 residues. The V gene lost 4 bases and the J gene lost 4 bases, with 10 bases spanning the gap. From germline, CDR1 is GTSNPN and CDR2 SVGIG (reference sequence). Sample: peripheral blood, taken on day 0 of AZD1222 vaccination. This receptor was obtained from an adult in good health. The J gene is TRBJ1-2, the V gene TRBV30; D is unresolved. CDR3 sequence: CAWNPGPYGYTF. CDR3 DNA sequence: TGTGCCTGGAATCCAGGACCCTATGGCTACACCTTC.